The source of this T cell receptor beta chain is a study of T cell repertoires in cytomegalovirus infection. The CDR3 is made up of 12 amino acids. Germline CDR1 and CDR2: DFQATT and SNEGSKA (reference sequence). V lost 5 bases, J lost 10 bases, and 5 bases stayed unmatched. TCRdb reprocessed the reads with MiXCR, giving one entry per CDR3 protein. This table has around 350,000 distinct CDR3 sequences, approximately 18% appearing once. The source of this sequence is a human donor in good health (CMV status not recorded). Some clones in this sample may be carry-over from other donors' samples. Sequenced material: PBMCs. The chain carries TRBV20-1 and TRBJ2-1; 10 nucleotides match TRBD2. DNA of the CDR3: TGCAGTGCTTCCTGGACTAGCGGCGAGCAGTTCTTC. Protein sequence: CSASWTSGEQFF.